Below are 28 T cell receptor beta chains sequenced from a single sample in a study of lymphopenia after photon versus proton radiotherapy. Generated by immunoSEQ multiplex PCR, the TCRdb table keeps only in-frame clones and is missing some. The sample holds 20,000 to 30,000 clones; over 80% are singletons and the top ten take over 20%. The sequencing here drew on peripheral blood, taken from a patient treated with proton-based radiotherapy. Receptor source: a woman between 65 and 79 years old with pancreatic cancer.

The chain carries TRBV27 and TRBJ1-2; a weak D match, TRBD1 (5 bases). The V end was cut by 2 bases, the J end by 7 bases, with 26 bases between. The CDR3 covers 18 residues. Germline V gives CDR1 MNHEY, CDR2 SMNVEV (reference sequence). CDR3 sequence: CASSLEPPAAGVVGGYTF. CDR3 coding DNA: TGTGCCAGCAGTTTAGAGCCCCCGGCGGCGGGGGTAGTAGGTGGCTACACCTTC.

CDR3 sequence reads: CASSERDRWSQQYF. CDR3 sequence (DNA): TGTGCCAGCAGTGAGCGGGACAGGTGGTCTCAGCAGTACTTC. V gene TRBV25-1 combines with J gene TRBJ2-7, with 8 bases aligning to TRBD1. The V gene end was trimmed by 3 bases and the J gene end by 8 bases; junction bases not matched to a gene: 9. From germline, CDR1 is MGHDK and CDR2 SYGVNS. The CDR3 sequence is 14 residues long.

This chain connects TRBV2 to TRBJ1-5; D uncertain. This CDR3 spans 15 amino acids. CDR1 is SNHLY and CDR2 is FYNNEI in the germline V gene. The germline V and J ends were trimmed by 5 bases and 4 bases, with 15 bases remaining between them. CDR3 region: CASSPGPTSNQPQHF. CDR3 sequence (DNA): TGTGCCAGCAGTCCCGGGCCGACTTCTAATCAGCCCCAGCATTTT. Full variable domain (rest looked up from reference TRBV2 and TRBJ1-5): EPEVTQTPSHQVTQMGQEVILRCVPISNHLYFYWYRQILGQKVEFLVSFYNNEISEKSEIFDDQFSVERPDGSNFTLKIRSTKLEDSAMYFCASSPGPTSNQPQHFGDGTRLSIL.

This sequence joins TRBV7-2 and TRBJ2-7, with TRBD1 matching 7 bases. The germline CDR1 and CDR2 sequences are SGHTA and FQGNSA. The CDR3 runs to 15 residues. The ends lost 2 bases at V and 3 bases at J; junction bases unmatched: 7. Here the CDR3 DNA reads TGTGCCAGCAGCTTATGGGGACAGTCTATCTACGAGCAGTACTTC. It encodes CASSLWGQSIYEQYF. Based on the CDR3 plus reference TRBV7-2 and TRBJ2-7, the full variable domain is GAGVSQSPSNKVTEKGKDVELRCDPISGHTALYWYRQSLGQGLEFLIYFQGNSAPDKSGLPSDRFSAERTGGSVSTLTIQRTQQEDSAVYLCASSLWGQSIYEQYFGPGTRLTVT.

V gene TRBV28 combines with J gene TRBJ2-2, with D tentatively TRBD1 or TRBD2 (5 bases each). The CDR3 has 14 residues. Trimming removed 2 bases at V and 6 bases at J, with 10 bases between. CDR1 is MDHEN, CDR2 SYDVKM, per germline. The CDR3 here is CASSLAVGPGELFF. Here the CDR3 DNA reads TGTGCCAGCAGTTTAGCGGTGGGACCCGGGGAGCTGTTTTTT.

The table lists this clone with a count of one. The rearrangement joins TRBV7-9 to TRBJ1-1; D is uncertain. Germline CDR1 is SEHNR and CDR2 is FQNEAQ (reference sequence). This CDR3 is built from 13 residues. Deletions cut 2 bases from V and 1 base from J, with 5 bases between. The CDR3 region has the DNA TGTGCCAGCAGCTTAAGATCGAACACTGAAGCTTTCTTT. Protein product: CASSLRSNTEAFF. The full variable domain, its missing parts supplied by reference TRBV7-9 and TRBJ1-1, is DTGVSQNPRHKITKRGQNVTFRCDPISEHNRLYWYRQTLGQGPEFLTYFQNEAQLEKSRLLSDRFSAERPKGSFSTLEIQRTEQGDSAMYLCASSLRSNTEAFFGQGTRLTVV.

The J gene is TRBJ1-3, the V gene TRBV5-1; no firm D call. V was pared by 2 bases and J by 2 bases, with 8 bases between. This CDR3 comprises 14 residues. Germline values: CDR1 SGHRS, CDR2 YFSETQ. CDR3 amino acids: CASSLYAPGNTIYF. The CDR3 DNA is TGCGCCAGCAGCTTATACGCACCTGGAAACACCATATATTTT.

The V call is TRBV7-6, the J call TRBJ2-1, with D perhaps being TRBD1 or TRBD2 (5 bases each). The germline V gene encodes CDR1 SGHVS and CDR2 FNYEAQ. V was shortened by 3 bases and J by 7 bases, with 7 bases between the two germline ends. This CDR3 has 12 residues. CDR3 residues: CASSLRGNEQFF. In DNA, the CDR3 is TGTGCCAGCAGCTTGAGGGGAAATGAGCAGTTCTTC.

The V gene is TRBV7-2, the J gene TRBJ2-2; the D gene is possibly TRBD1 (5 bases). Trimming pared 2 bases from V and 3 bases from J, leaving 7 bases between. The CDR3 covers 14 residues. Germline lookup yields CDR1 SGHTA and CDR2 FQGNSA. The CDR3 DNA sequence: TGTGCCAGCAGCTTAAAGGGGTACACCGGGGAGCTGTTTTTT. Translation gives CASSLKGYTGELFF. The variable domain in full, with the rest retrieved from reference TRBV7-2 and TRBJ2-2, is GAGVSQSPSNKVTEKGKDVELRCDPISGHTALYWYRQSLGQGLEFLIYFQGNSAPDKSGLPSDRFSAERTGGSVSTLTIQRTQQEDSAVYLCASSLKGYTGELFFGEGSRLTVL.

In the case of this clone: The sample holds other DNA sequences that translate to the same CDR3. The chain carries TRBV7-3 and TRBJ1-4, with 8 bases aligning to TRBD1. Germline V gene lookup returns CDR1 SGHTA and CDR2 FQGTGA. This CDR3 contains 15 residues. The trim removed 2 bases at V and 5 bases at J, leaving 4 bases unmatched. DNA of the CDR3: TGTGCCAGCAGCTTACTCGGGACAGGAAATGAAAAACTGTTTTTT. Translating gives CASSLLGTGNEKLFF.

This clone ranks as medium-sized (0.01 to 0.1%). The rearrangement uses TRBV7-2 and TRBJ2-7, with 11 bases identical to TRBD1. The germline V gene encodes CDR1 SGHTA and CDR2 FQGNSA. V dropped 0 bases and J dropped 6; count of bases not matched to a gene: 4. CDR3 length: 15 amino acids. The DNA for the CDR3 is TGTGCCAGCAGCTTAGCTGGACAGGGGGCGTCCGAGCAGTACTTC. This gives the protein CASSLAGQGASEQYF.

This sequence joins TRBV18 and TRBJ2-5; D gene ambiguous. The V gene's germline CDR1 is KGHSH and CDR2 LQKENI. Trimming left V 4 bases short and J 1 base short, with 16 bases between. This CDR3 is built from 16 residues. The CDR3 is CASSLSPPRAQETQYF. Written as DNA, the CDR3 is TGTGCCAGCTCACTGTCCCCGCCTAGGGCCCAAGAGACCCAGTACTTC.

The genes are TRBV5-1 and TRBJ1-5; D perhaps matches TRBD1 (5 bases). There are 18 residues in the CDR3. Germline lookup yields CDR1 SGHRS and CDR2 YFSETQ. The V gene lost 1 base and the J gene lost 1 base, with 18 bases spanning the gap. CDR3 DNA: TGCGCCAGCAGCTTGAGGCGGAAGGATCGGGGGAGCAATCAGCCCCAGCATTTT. Protein product: CASSLRRKDRGSNQPQHF.

V usage is TRBV11-1 and J usage is TRBJ2-2, with unresolved D. V lost 4 bases and J 1 base, leaving 7 bases between the germline ends. CDR1 and CDR2 (germline): SGHAT, FQDESV (reference sequence). This CDR3 comprises 14 residues. DNA for the CDR3: TGTGCCAGCAGCTCGGAGCAGAACACCGGGGAGCTGTTTTTT. Protein sequence: CASSSEQNTGELFF.

The rearrangement links TRBV7-2 to TRBJ2-4; 8 nucleotides align to TRBD1. The V gene's germline CDR1 is SGHTA and CDR2 FQGNSA. CDR3 length equals 15 residues. V shed 5 bases, J shed 4 bases, and the junction held 7 bases outside the gene matches. DNA of the CDR3: TGTGCCAGCAGCGCACCGGGACAGGAAAAAAACATTCAGTACTTC. Its protein product is CASSAPGQEKNIQYF.

The chain couples TRBV6-5 to TRBJ2-1; TRBD2 aligns across 7 bases. The CDR3 length is 16 residues. Looked up from germline, CDR1 is MNHEY and CDR2 is SVGAGI. Unmatched junction bases numbered 14, after V lost 4 bases and J lost 8 bases. The CDR3 bases are TGTGCCAGCAGTTTCTTCTTTCCGGGAGGAGAGGATGAGCAGTTCTTC. Translating it yields CASSFFFPGGEDEQFF.

The chain joins TRBV9 to TRBJ2-7, with 8 bases aligning to TRBD1. Germline CDR1 and CDR2: SGDLS and YYNGEE. V gave up 4 bases and J gave up 4 bases; unmatched junction bases: 10. The CDR3 loop spans 15 amino acids. The CDR3 here is CASSPTFRGRYEQYF. Written as DNA, the CDR3 is TGTGCCAGCAGCCCTACATTCAGGGGGCGGTACGAGCAGTACTTC.

V gene TRBV6-5 combines with J gene TRBJ2-5; D possibly corresponds to TRBD1 (6 bases). The CDR3 loop spans 15 amino acids. Trimming stripped 5 bases from V and 5 bases from J, with 18 bases between. Germline V lookup: CDR1 MNHEY, CDR2 SVGAGI. In DNA form, the CDR3 reads TGTGCCAGCAGTCCAGGGACACTCCAAAGGGAGACCCAGTACTTC. The encoded protein is CASSPGTLQRETQYF.

This clone appeared a few times. The CDR3 region has the DNA TGTGCCAGCAGCCGCACTTTAAGGGGCGGAACTGAAGCTTTCTTT. This codes for CASSRTLRGGTEAFF. This chain joins TRBV14 and TRBJ1-1; D is perhaps TRBD1 (5 bases). The CDR3 has 15 residues. CDR1 and CDR2 (germline): SGHDN, FVKESK. V dropped 4 bases and J dropped 5 bases, with 17 bases sitting between them.

This chain links TRBV7-9 with TRBJ2-5; D gene unclear. Trimming pared 2 bases from V and 4 bases from J, leaving 8 bases between. The CDR3 spans 13 residues. In germline, CDR1 is SEHNR, CDR2 FQNEAQ (reference sequence). In DNA form, the CDR3 reads TGTGCCAGCAGCTTAACCAGCACAGAGACCCAGTACTTC. Its protein is CASSLTSTETQYF.

This clone was counted only a few times. The chain joins TRBV2 to TRBJ2-7; weak D call: TRBD2 (6 bases). This CDR3 contains 14 residues. Germline V gene lookup returns CDR1 SNHLY and CDR2 FYNNEI. V dropped 7 bases and J dropped 5 bases, with 18 bases sitting between them. CDR3 in DNA: TGTGCCAGCAAGTTAGGGCGGGAAAAGGACGAGCAGTACTTC. This translates into CASKLGREKDEQYF.

V and J are TRBV30 and TRBJ2-7, with TRBD1 as a possible D gene (6 bases). With 5 bases removed from V and 4 bases from J, the gap between germline ends came to 12 bases. The germline gives CDR1 GTSNPN, CDR2 SVGIG (reference sequence). CDR3 length: 12 residues. Here the CDR3 DNA reads TGTGCCTGGGAGAGGACAGTGTACGAGCAGTACTTC. It codes for CAWERTVYEQYF.

The chain links TRBV7-2 to TRBJ1-5, with D perhaps matching TRBD1 (5 bases). There are 15 residues in the CDR3. Germline-derived CDR1 and CDR2 are SGHTA and FQGNSA. The germline V and J ends were trimmed by 1 base and 4 bases, with 11 bases remaining between them. DNA for the CDR3: TGTGCCAGCAGCTTAGATTGGGGACTTAATCAGCCCCAGCATTTT. This gives the protein CASSLDWGLNQPQHF.

This clone has a single count. The chain links TRBV28 to TRBJ2-7, with TRBD2 identical over 10 bases. Per the germline V gene, CDR1 is MDHEN and CDR2 is SYDVKM. The CDR3 is 14 residues long. After removal of 5 bases from V and 3 bases from J, the junction contained 4 bases not matched to a gene. The CDR3: CASSGTSENYEQYF. The CDR3 DNA reads TGTGCCAGCAGTGGGACTAGCGAGAACTACGAGCAGTACTTC.

The sample holds a few counts of this clone. The missing conserved phenylalanine or tryptophan at the end of this CDR3 makes a read error likely. No DNA is shown, since the ends of the CDR3 on it are uncertain; the CDR3 is the one TCRdb lists. The chain combines TRBV4-3 with TRBJ2-7; TRBD2 reflects the table's D call only, with no check against the DNA. The CDR3 adds up to 13 amino acids, both ends counted. The germline gives CDR1 LGHNA, CDR2 YSLEER. The CDR3 sequence: CASSQDASGRAMI.

The chain links TRBV7-3 to TRBJ2-5; TRBD2 is a possible D gene (5 bases). This CDR3 is 14 amino acids long. Germline V gene sequence: CDR1 SGHTA, CDR2 FQGTGA. V shed 1 base and J shed 5 bases, with 11 bases lying between them. The CDR3: CASSLRGSHETQYF. In nucleotides, the CDR3 is TGTGCCAGCAGCTTAAGAGGGTCCCATGAGACCCAGTACTTC.

The chain carries TRBV7-8 and TRBJ2-7, with D possibly being TRBD2 (6 bases). This CDR3 spans 16 amino acids. Germline V gives CDR1 SGHVS, CDR2 FQNEAQ. The V end was cut by 4 bases, the J end by 1 base, with 17 bases between. DNA for the CDR3: TGTGCCAGCAGCTCAAAAGCGGCGGACTATTCCTACGAGCAGTACTTC. Protein product: CASSSKAADYSYEQYF.

The gene calls are TRBV19 and TRBJ1-1; D not resolved. V lost 5 bases to trimming and J lost 3 bases, with 13 bases between them. CDR3 length equals 14 residues. The germline CDR1 and CDR2 sequences are LNHDA and SQIVND (reference sequence). The CDR3 region has the DNA TGTGCCAGTAGTTCTTTCAATTACGACACTGAAGCTTTCTTT. Protein: CASSSFNYDTEAFF.